This note documents a single TCR beta chain sequence. As processed by the authors: Amplification of reference gene primers was used by the study to estimate nucleated cell counts. Some clones are missing from TCRdb's copy, which holds only in-frame ones; the method was immunoSEQ multiplex PCR. V and J calls and clone size are those listed in that table; D and trimming were worked out from the DNA. This table holds over 30,000 clones, 70% to 90% found once. This record belongs to a study of blood T cell repertoires in COVID-19. Study information: The United States, Italy and Spain provided the acute and convalescent COVID-19 samples. In each case, the material was cDNA or gDNA derived from T cells, B-cell-depleted T cells, or PBMCs.

Germline values: CDR1 MNHEY, CDR2 SVGAGI. V dropped 6 bases and J dropped 1 base, with 10 bases sitting between them. The CDR3 covers 14 residues. The sequence was collected from a man aged 70 or older with active COVID-19. V is TRBV6-5 and J is TRBJ2-1; the D gene is possibly TRBD1 (6 bases). Sequencing was performed on peripheral blood. CDR3 in DNA: TGTGCCAGCAGGGGGACATCTTCCTACAATGAGCAGTTCTTC. Protein product: CASRGTSSYNEQFF.